This T cell receptor (beta chain) stems from a study of CD8 T cells in Susac syndrome. After extraction with the RNeasy kit, 0.5 to 1 ug of the RNA was reverse transcribed using random hexamers. Multiplex immunoSEQ PCR targeted 54 Vbeta and 13 Jbeta TCR beta segments. TCRdb fed the immunoSEQ multiplex PCR reads into MiXCR, producing one record per CDR3 protein. The table has more than 100,000 distinct CDR3 sequences, about 95% seen once; the top ten hold more than 0.095%. Germline V gene lookup returns CDR1 SGHNT and CDR2 YYREEE (reference sequence). V was pared by 0 bases and J by 1 base, with 0 bases of the junction left unmatched. The CDR3 spans 15 residues.

The sequenced sample consisted of CD4+ T cells from PBMCs. The TCR comes from a human donor in good health. V gene TRBV5-4 combines with J gene TRBJ2-4; the match to TRBD1 covers 8 bases. Written as DNA, the CDR3 is TGTGCCAGCAGCTTGGGACAGGGGGCCAAAAACATTCAGTACTTC. It translates to CASSLGQGAKNIQYF.